The rows below give T cell receptor beta chains drawn from one sample of a study of blood T cells in healthy people across ages. One entry per CDR3 protein, called by TCRdb with MiXCR from the 5' RACE reads. The sample shows roughly 930,000 distinct CDR3 sequences, around 48% of them seen only once. Sequenced material: blood. These receptors were obtained from a man aged 25 to 45 in good health. The CDR3 runs from the conserved cysteine through the conserved F or W. D genes are given only for firm matches. Some rows mark clone size as missing; the rest say once, few, many or name a class of expanded clone.

clone size,V gene,D gene,J gene,CDR3 DNA,CDR3 protein
-,TRBV27,TRBD2,TRBJ2-1,TGTGCCAGCAGGCAAACTAGCGGGGGTGGTGAGCAGTTCTTC,CASRQTSGGGEQFF
-,TRBV6-2/TRBV6-3,TRBD2,TRBJ2-7,TGTGCCAGCAGGGGGACTAGCGGCCTCTACGAGCAGTACTTC,CASRGTSGLYEQYF
-,TRBV12-3/TRBV12-4,TRBD1,TRBJ2-2,TGTGCCAGCAGTTTAGGGACAGGGGCGGTTACCGGGGAGCTGTTTTTT,CASSLGTGAVTGELFF
-,TRBV29-1,TRBD1,TRBJ1-2,TGCAGCGTCGCCGGGACAGTGGAAAATGGCTACACCTTC,CSVAGTVENGYTF
-,TRBV10-3,-,TRBJ2-7,TGTGCCATCAGTGAATCGGTTTACGAGCAGTACTTC,CAISESVYEQYF
-,TRBV2,TRBD1,TRBJ1-3,TGTGCCAGCAGTGAAAGGGGACGACAGGGAATCCTCTCTGGAAACACCATATATTTT,CASSERGRQGILSGNTIYF
-,TRBV7-9,TRBD2,TRBJ2-7,TGTGCCAGCAGCTTGATAGGACTAGCGGGGGCTATTTCCTACGAGCAGTACTTC,CASSLIGLAGAISYEQYF
-,TRBV7-2,-,TRBJ2-3,TGTGCCAGCACATCGCGGGATACGCAGTATTTT,CASTSRDTQYF
-,TRBV3-1,-,TRBJ2-1,TGTGCCAGCAGCCAACATGAGGGCGGAATTAATGAGCAGTTCTTC,CASSQHEGGINEQFF
-,TRBV6-6,-,TRBJ2-1,TGTGCCAGCAGTTACAGTTTAGCTTCTTACAATGAGCAGTTCTTC,CASSYSLASYNEQFF
few,TRBV7-9,TRBD2,TRBJ2-7,TGTGCCAGCAGCCATACAACTAGCGGGGTCCCCTACGAGCAGTACTTC,CASSHTTSGVPYEQYF
-,TRBV29-1,-,TRBJ2-3,TGCAGCGTTGGGGACACACTAAACACAGATACGCAGTATTTT,CSVGDTLNTDTQYF
-,TRBV15,TRBD1,TRBJ2-1,TGTGCCACCACCTCCGGGACAGGGGGCTACAATGAGCAGTTCTTC,CATTSGTGGYNEQFF
few,TRBV20-1,TRBD2,TRBJ2-1,TGCAGTGCTAGAGCAGCGGGGGTGAGCTCCTACAATGAGCAGTTCTTC,CSARAAGVSSYNEQFF
few,TRBV20-1,-,TRBJ2-7,TGCAGTGCTACCAAAATCTACGAGCAGTACTTC,CSATKIYEQYF
-,TRBV27,TRBD1,TRBJ1-6,TGTGCCAGCAGTTTAGGAGACAGGGGCTCCTATAATTCACCCCTCCACTTT,CASSLGDRGSYNSPLHF
many,TRBV10-3,-,TRBJ2-7,TGTGCCACAGGCGCCGGGACACCCTACGAGCAGTACTTC,CATGAGTPYEQYF
-,TRBV7-9,-,TRBJ1-1,TGTGCCAGCAGCTTAGTAAGGGGGGGGGTGAACACTGAAGCTTTCTTT,CASSLVRGGVNTEAFF
few,TRBV7-2,TRBD1,TRBJ2-1,TGTGCCAGCAGCTTCTTCAGGGGGCGAAATGAGCAGTTCTTC,CASSFFRGRNEQFF
-,TRBV28,-,TRBJ1-1,TGTGCCAGCAGCCTTACCGGGGGGAAGGCTTTCTTT,CASSLTGGKAFF
-,TRBV12-3/TRBV12-4,-,TRBJ1-2,TGTGCCAGCAGCCTTCACCGGGGTCAGAGAGGCTACACCTTC,CASSLHRGQRGYTF
-,TRBV27,TRBD1,TRBJ2-7,TGTGCCGGCAGCTTCCGGGACAGGGTTTACGAGCAGTACTTC,CAGSFRDRVYEQYF
-,TRBV7-2,TRBD2,TRBJ2-3,TGTGCCGGCAGCTTAGGTGGCACTAGCGGGGGAGGTGAGCCGCAGTATTTT,CAGSLGGTSGGGEPQYF
few,TRBV9,-,TRBJ1-4,TGTGCCAGCAGCCCTCGTCGGTCGGCCGCTGAAAAACTGTTTTTT,CASSPRRSAAEKLFF
-,TRBV10-3,-,TRBJ1-1,TGTGCCATCGGGGGGACCCCGAACACTGAAGCTTTCTTT,CAIGGTPNTEAFF
-,TRBV9,-,TRBJ2-3,TGTGCCAGCAGCGGCCGGGCCGGCGCAGATACGCAGTATTTT,CASSGRAGADTQYF
-,TRBV6-2/TRBV6-3,TRBD2,TRBJ2-7,TGTGCCAGCAGTTACTTCGGACTAGCTCCCTACGAGCAGTACTTC,CASSYFGLAPYEQYF
once,TRBV20-1,TRBD1,TRBJ1-1,TGCAGTGCTCGGACAGGGGGAAGGACTGAAGCTTTCTTT,CSARTGGRTEAFF
-,TRBV30,-,TRBJ1-4,TGTGCCTGGAGTGTAACCGAAAAACTGTTTTTT,CAWSVTEKLFF
-,TRBV6-2/TRBV6-3,TRBD1,TRBJ2-5,TGTGCCAGCAGTTCGACCGGGACAGGGTTCGAGACCCAGTACTTC,CASSSTGTGFETQYF
-,TRBV11-1,-,TRBJ2-7,TGTGCCAGCAGCGAGATCCTCTACGAGCAGTACTTC,CASSEILYEQYF
-,TRBV20-1,TRBD2,TRBJ2-1,TGCAGTGCTAGTGACAGCGGGGGATCGAGGAATGAGCAGTTCTTC,CSASDSGGSRNEQFF
-,TRBV4-2,-,TRBJ2-1,TGTGCCAGCAGCCAAGATCTTCGAGGGGTCTACAATGAGCAGTTCTTC,CASSQDLRGVYNEQFF
-,TRBV29-1,TRBD1,TRBJ2-7,TGCAGCGTTGAACTCCGGGACAGGGACTACGAGCAGTACTTC,CSVELRDRDYEQYF
few,TRBV20-1,-,TRBJ1-5,TGCAGTGCTAAGGCCACCAGGGGCATTAGCAATCAGCCCCAGCATTTT,CSAKATRGISNQPQHF
-,TRBV7-2,-,TRBJ2-3,TGTGCCAGCAGCTTTGTTGCTAGCGTCGCCACAGATACGCAGTATTTT,CASSFVASVATDTQYF
-,TRBV28,-,TRBJ2-1,TGTGCCAGCAGTGTATTAGGCTATGAGCAGTTCTTC,CASSVLGYEQFF
-,TRBV7-9,TRBD2,TRBJ2-1,TGTGCCAGCAGCTTAGGACCTAGCGGGGGCCGGCCTGAGCAGTTCTTC,CASSLGPSGGRPEQFF
few,TRBV29-1,-,TRBJ2-5,TGCAGCGTGGGGGCCCCTCCCCAAGAGACCCAGTACTTC,CSVGAPPQETQYF
-,TRBV7-3,-,TRBJ1-2,TGTGCCAGCAGCTTAATTCCGGGGGTGGACACCTTC,CASSLIPGVDTF
-,TRBV4-3,-,TRBJ1-2,TGCGCCAGCAGCCAAGATCGAGGGGGGGCGAACTATGGCTACACCTTC,CASSQDRGGANYGYTF
few,TRBV27,TRBD1,TRBJ1-2,TGTGCCCCAACAGGACAGGTTCAACCAGGAATCTATGGCTACACCTTC,CAPTGQVQPGIYGYTF
-,TRBV29-1,TRBD2,TRBJ2-7,TGCAGCGTTAAAGGGACTAGCGGGAGGAACCCTCAGGCCTACAATGAGCAGTACTTC,CSVKGTSGRNPQAYNEQYF
once,TRBV20-1,TRBD1,TRBJ1-5,TGCAGCGCAGACAGGGGAGGGCAGCCCCAGCATTTT,CSADRGGQPQHF
-,TRBV24-1,TRBD1,TRBJ2-5,TGTGCCACCAGTGATTTGCGGTCGGGACAGGGGGTAGAGACCCAGTACTTC,CATSDLRSGQGVETQYF
-,TRBV20-1,-,TRBJ1-2,TGCAGTGCTAGATTGGCCTCCTTTCGGTCAGGGGGCTACACCTTC,CSARLASFRSGGYTF
few,TRBV27,TRBD2,TRBJ2-5,TGTGCCAGCAGTTTAGCTAGCGGGGGCCTAGATACTCAAGAGACCCAGTACTTC,CASSLASGGLDTQETQYF
-,TRBV3-1,TRBD2,TRBJ2-7,TGTGCCAGCAGTCAACTTAGCGGGGGGGCGAGCTCCTACGAGCAGTACTTC,CASSQLSGGASSYEQYF